This T cell receptor beta chain was captured in a study of shared clonotypes between healthy human individuals. Trimming removed 7 bases at V and 0 bases at J, with 13 bases between. This CDR3 has 14 amino acids. Germline V gene sequence: CDR1 SQVTM, CDR2 ANQGSEA. With regard to this clone: The antigen is unknown.

TCRdb's table, derived via immunoSEQ multiplex PCR, lists solely in-frame clones and lacks some. The table lists roughly 2.2 million clones, just under 95% of them singletons, with 0.37% in the top ten. Study findings and constraints: The sole specimen, blood, was sampled, and tissue repertoires likely differ.

Caucasian adults residing in Nashville, Tennessee made up all the donors. Input material: naive CD4+ T cells from PBMCs. As for subset: CD45RA+ positively selected. This TCR was sampled from a young man in good health. Some clones in this sample may be carry-over from other donors' samples. This sequence joins TRBV29-1 and TRBJ2-1, with D possibly being TRBD1 (5 bases). The CDR3 DNA follows: TGCAGCGCAAGACAGACCACCTCCTACAATGAGCAGTTCTTC. Translation gives CSARQTTSYNEQFF.